The T cell receptor beta chain under discussion was sequenced for a study of shared clonotypes between healthy human individuals. Study-wide results and caveats: A reduction in generation probabilities was seen for non-shared clonotypes relative to those shared by all four donors.

A CD45RA+ naive subset and a CD45RA-negative memory subset were split from CD4+ cells. Assay execution proceeded at the deep level. Here immunoSEQ multiplex PCR was the method, and the copy in TCRdb shows in-frame clones only, minus some. The sample has millions of clones, about 92% seen once. Concerning this clone: Its specificity is not known.

The V gene's germline CDR1 is SGHNT and CDR2 YENEEA. This CDR3 is 13 amino acids long. V was trimmed by 6 bases and J by 3 bases, leaving 12 bases between them. The receptor was isolated from a man younger than 35 in good health. The genes are TRBV11-3 and TRBJ2-7; D uncertain. Sequenced material: naive CD4+ T cells sorted from blood. As for subset: CD45RA+ positively selected. The CDR3 reads CASRRAPNYEQYF. The CDR3 DNA reads TGTGCCAGCAGGAGAGCTCCAAACTACGAGCAGTACTTC.